This T cell receptor (beta chain) is from a study of blood T cell repertoires in COVID-19. Study in general: Acute-phase and convalescent COVID-19 samples originated in the United States, Italy and Spain. In each case, the material was cDNA or gDNA derived from T cells, B-cell-depleted T cells, or PBMCs.

In the original workflow: Estimated nucleated cell counts came from reference gene primer amplification. Assay: immunoSEQ multiplex PCR; the TCRdb copy retains only in-frame clones and omits some. V and J calls and clone size are as listed in that table; D and trimming were resolved from the DNA. Of under 95,000 clones in the sample, around 86% were seen once. The CDR3 loop spans 14 amino acids. Germline values: CDR1 MGHRA, CDR2 YSYEKL. The V gene lost 3 bases and the J gene lost 5 bases, with 11 bases spanning the gap. The chain joins TRBV4-1 to TRBJ2-1; D not certain. The TCR originated in a man aged 35 to 55 with acute or convalescent COVID-19. The sequenced sample was peripheral blood. The CDR3 DNA sequence: TGCGCCAGCAGCCACTGGGCAGGCCACAATGAGCAGTTCTTC. Its protein is CASSHWAGHNEQFF.